This TCR beta chain came from a study of radiation and T cells in renal cell carcinoma. Findings of the study overall: Without pretreatment biopsies, baseline tumor clonotype presence was undetermined. Top tumor clonotypes rose in blood 2 weeks post-radiation, then contracted.

Time point denoted: blood 2 weeks post-SBRT. As for treatment: 15 Gy SBRT to primary tumor, nephrectomy 4 weeks later. Serial blood draws occurred at baseline and 2 and 4 weeks post-SBRT. The patient's renal cell carcinoma had clear cell pathology. Method: immunoSEQ multiplex PCR; TCRdb's copy keeps in-frame clones and lacks some. The table lists roughly 80,000 clones, around 85% of them singletons. About this clone itself: Its antigen is not identified.

V was pared by 3 bases and J by 6 bases, with 12 bases between. The CDR3 runs to 15 residues. Per germline, CDR1 MNHEY and CDR2 SMNVEV (reference sequence). The sequence was obtained from a woman aged 45 to 65 with renal cell carcinoma. Source: blood, taken from a patient whose treatment included radiotherapy and nephrectomy. The chain combines TRBV27 with TRBJ1-6; D remains ambiguous. The CDR3 sequence: CASSFGTAINSPLHF. In DNA, the CDR3 is TGTGCCAGCAGTTTTGGAACAGCTATTAATTCACCCCTCCACTTT.